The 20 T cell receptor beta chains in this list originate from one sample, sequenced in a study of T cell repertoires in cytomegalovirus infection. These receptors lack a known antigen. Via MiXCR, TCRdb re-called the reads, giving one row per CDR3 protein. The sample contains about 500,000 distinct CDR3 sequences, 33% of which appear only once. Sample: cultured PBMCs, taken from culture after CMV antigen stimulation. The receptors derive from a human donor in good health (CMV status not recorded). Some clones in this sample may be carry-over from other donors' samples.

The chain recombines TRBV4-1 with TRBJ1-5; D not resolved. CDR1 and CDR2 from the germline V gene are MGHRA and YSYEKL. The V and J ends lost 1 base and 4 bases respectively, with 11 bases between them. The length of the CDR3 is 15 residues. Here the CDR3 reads CASSQGMVLNQPQHF. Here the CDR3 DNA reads TGCGCCAGCAGCCAAGGGATGGTTCTAAATCAGCCCCAGCATTTT.

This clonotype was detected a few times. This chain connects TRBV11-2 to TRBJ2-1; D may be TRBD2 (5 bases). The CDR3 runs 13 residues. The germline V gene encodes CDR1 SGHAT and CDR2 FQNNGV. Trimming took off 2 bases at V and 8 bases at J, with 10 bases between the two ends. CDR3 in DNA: TGTGCCAGCAGCTTAAGACTAAAGCATGAGCAGTTCTTC. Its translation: CASSLRLKHEQFF.

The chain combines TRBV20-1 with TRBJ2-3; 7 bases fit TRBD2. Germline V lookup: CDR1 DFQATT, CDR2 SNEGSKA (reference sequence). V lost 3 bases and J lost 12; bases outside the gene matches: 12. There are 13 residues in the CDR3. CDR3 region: CSARPHGGGLQYF. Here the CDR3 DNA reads TGCAGTGCTAGGCCACATGGGGGAGGGCTACAGTATTTT.

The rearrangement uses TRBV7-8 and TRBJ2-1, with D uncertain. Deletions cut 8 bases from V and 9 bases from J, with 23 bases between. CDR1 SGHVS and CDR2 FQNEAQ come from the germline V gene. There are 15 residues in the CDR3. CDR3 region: CASGAPSLNVGEQFF. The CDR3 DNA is TGTGCCAGCGGCGCACCCAGTTTGAACGTCGGTGAGCAGTTCTTC.

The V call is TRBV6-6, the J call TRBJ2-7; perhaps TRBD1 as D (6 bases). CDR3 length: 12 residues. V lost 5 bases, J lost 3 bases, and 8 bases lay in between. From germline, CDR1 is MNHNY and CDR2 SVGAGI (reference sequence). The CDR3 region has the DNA TGTGCCAGCAGTCAACAGGGCTACGAGCAGTACGTC. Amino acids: CASSQQGYEQYV.

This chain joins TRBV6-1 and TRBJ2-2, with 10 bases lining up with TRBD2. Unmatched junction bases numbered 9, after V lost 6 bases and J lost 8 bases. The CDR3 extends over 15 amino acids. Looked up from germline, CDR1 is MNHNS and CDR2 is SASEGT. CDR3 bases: TGTGCCAGCAGATGGCTAGCGGGAGTTACGGGGGAGCTGTTTTTT. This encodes CASRWLAGVTGELFF.

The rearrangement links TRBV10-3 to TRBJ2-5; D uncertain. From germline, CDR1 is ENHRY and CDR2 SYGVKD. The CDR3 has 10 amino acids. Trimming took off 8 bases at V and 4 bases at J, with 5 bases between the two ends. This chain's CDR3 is CAIGRETQYF. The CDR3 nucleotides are TGTGCCATCGGGCGAGAGACCCAGTACTTC.

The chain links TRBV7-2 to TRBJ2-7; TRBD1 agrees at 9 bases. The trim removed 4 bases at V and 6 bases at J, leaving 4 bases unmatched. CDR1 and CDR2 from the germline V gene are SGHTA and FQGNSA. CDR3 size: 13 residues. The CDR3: CASSWGQGSEQYF. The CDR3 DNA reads TGTGCCAGCAGCTGGGGACAGGGTAGCGAGCAGTACTTC. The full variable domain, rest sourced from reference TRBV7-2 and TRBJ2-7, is GAGVSQSPSNKVTEKGKDVELRCDPISGHTALYWYRQSLGQGLEFLIYFQGNSAPDKSGLPSDRFSAERTGGSVSTLTIQRTQQEDSAVYLCASSWGQGSEQYFGPGTRLTVT.

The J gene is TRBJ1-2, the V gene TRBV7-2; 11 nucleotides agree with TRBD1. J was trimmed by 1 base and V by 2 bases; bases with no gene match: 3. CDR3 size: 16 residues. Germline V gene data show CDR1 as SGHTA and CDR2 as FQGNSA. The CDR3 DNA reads TGTGCCAGCAGCTTAAGGGGACAGGGGGGTAACTATGGCTACACCTTC. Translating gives CASSLRGQGGNYGYTF.

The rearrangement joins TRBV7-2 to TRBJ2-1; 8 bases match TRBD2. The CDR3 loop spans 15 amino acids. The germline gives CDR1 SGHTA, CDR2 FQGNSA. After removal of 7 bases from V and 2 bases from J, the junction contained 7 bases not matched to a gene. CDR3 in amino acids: CASTAGGPTYNEQFF. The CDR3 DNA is TGTGCCAGCACCGCGGGGGGTCCTACCTACAATGAGCAGTTCTTC. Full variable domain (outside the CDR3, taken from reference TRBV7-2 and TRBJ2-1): GAGVSQSPSNKVTEKGKDVELRCDPISGHTALYWYRQSLGQGLEFLIYFQGNSAPDKSGLPSDRFSAERTGGSVSTLTIQRTQQEDSAVYLCASTAGGPTYNEQFFGPGTRLTVL.

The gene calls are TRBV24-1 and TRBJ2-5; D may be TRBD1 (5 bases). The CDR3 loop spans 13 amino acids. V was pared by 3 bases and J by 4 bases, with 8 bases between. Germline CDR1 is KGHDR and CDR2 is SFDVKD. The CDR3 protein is CATSDQGPETQYF. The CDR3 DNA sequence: TGTGCCACCAGTGATCAGGGCCCAGAGACCCAGTACTTC.

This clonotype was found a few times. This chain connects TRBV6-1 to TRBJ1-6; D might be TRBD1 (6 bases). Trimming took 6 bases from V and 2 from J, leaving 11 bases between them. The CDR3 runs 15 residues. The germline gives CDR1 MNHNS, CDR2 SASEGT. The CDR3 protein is CASSPGATYNSPLHF. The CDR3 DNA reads TGTGCCAGCAGCCCGGGGGCAACCTATAATTCACCCCTCCACTTT.

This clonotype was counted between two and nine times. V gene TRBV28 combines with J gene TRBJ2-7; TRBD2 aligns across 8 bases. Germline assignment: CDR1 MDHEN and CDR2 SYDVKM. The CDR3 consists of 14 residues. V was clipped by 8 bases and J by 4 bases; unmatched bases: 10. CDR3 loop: CASSLSGRGYEQYF. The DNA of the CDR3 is TGTGCCAGCTCATTAAGCGGGAGAGGTTACGAGCAGTACTTC.

The CDR3 protein is CSASGTGGFGNQPQHF. CDR3 coding DNA: TGCAGTGCTTCCGGGACAGGGGGCTTTGGCAATCAGCCCCAGCATTTT. The chain links TRBV20-1 to TRBJ1-5, with TRBD1 matching 12 bases. The length of the CDR3 is 16 residues. Looked up from germline, CDR1 is DFQATT and CDR2 is SNEGSKA (reference sequence). V was pared by 5 bases and J by 2 bases, with 7 bases of the junction left unmatched.

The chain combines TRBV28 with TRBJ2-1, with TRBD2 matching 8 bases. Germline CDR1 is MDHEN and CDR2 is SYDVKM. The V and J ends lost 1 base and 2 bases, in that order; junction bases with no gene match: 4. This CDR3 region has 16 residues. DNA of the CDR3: TGTGCCAGCAGTTTATCAAGCGGGAGCACCTACAATGAGCAGTTCTTC. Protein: CASSLSSGSTYNEQFF.

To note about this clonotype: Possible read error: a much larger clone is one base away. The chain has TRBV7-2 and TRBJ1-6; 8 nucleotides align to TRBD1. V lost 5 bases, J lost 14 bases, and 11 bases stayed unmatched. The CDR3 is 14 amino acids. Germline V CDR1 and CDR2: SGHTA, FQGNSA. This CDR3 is CASSSDRGRSALHF. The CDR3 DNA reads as TGTGCCAGCAGCAGTGACAGGGGAAGATCAGCCCTCCACTTT.

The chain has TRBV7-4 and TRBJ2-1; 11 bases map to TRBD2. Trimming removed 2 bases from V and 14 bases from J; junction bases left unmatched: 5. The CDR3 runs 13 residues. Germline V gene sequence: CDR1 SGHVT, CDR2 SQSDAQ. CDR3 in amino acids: CASSLRLAGTEFF. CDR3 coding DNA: TGTGCCAGCAGCTTAAGACTAGCGGGGACGGAGTTCTTC.

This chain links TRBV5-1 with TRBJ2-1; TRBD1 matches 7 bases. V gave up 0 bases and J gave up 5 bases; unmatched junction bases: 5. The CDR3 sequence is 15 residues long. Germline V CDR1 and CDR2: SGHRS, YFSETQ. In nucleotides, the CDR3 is TGCGCCAGCAGCTTGGGGGGACAGCCGAACAATGAGCAGTTCTTC. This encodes CASSLGGQPNNEQFF. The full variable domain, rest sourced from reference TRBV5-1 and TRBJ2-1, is KAGVTQTPRYLIKTRGQQVTLSCSPISGHRSVSWYQQTPGQGLQFLFEYFSETQRNKGNFPGRFSGRQFSNSRSEMNVSTLELGDSALYLCASSLGGQPNNEQFFGPGTRLTVL.

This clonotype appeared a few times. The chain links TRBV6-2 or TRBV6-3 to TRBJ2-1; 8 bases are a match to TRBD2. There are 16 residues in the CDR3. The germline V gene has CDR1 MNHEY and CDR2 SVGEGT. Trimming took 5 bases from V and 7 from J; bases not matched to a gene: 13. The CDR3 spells CASSNTRLATRNEQFF. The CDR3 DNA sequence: TGTGCCAGCAGTAATACGAGACTAGCGACAAGGAATGAGCAGTTCTTC.

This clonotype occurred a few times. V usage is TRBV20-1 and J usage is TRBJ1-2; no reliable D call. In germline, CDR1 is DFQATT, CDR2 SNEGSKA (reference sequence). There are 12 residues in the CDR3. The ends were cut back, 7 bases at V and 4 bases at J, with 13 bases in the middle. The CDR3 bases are TGCAGTGGCAGACCTGACGGCTATGGCTACACCTTC. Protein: CSGRPDGYGYTF.